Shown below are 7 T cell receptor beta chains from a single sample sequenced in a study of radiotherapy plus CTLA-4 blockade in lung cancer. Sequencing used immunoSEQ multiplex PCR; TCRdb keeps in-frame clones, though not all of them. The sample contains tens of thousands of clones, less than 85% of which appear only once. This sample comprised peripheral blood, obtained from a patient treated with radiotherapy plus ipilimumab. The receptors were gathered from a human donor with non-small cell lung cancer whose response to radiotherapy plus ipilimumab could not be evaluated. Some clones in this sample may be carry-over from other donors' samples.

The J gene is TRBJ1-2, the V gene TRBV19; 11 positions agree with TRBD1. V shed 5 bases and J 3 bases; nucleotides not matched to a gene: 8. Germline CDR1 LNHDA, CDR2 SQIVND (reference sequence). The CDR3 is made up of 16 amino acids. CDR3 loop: CASSGVRDRGDYGYTF. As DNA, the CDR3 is TGTGCCAGTAGTGGGGTCCGGGACAGGGGGGACTATGGCTACACCTTC.

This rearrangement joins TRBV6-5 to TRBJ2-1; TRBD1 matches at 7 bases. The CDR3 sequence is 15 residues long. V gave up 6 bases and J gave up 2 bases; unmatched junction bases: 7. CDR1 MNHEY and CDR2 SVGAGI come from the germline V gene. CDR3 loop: CASSPGTVTYNEQFF. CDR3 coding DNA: TGTGCCAGCAGCCCCGGGACAGTAACCTACAATGAGCAGTTCTTC.

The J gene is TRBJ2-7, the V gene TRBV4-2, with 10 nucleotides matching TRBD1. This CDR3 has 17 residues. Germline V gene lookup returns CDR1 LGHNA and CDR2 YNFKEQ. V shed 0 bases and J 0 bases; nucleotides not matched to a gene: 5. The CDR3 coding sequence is TGTGCCAGCAGCCAAGATTTATGGGACAGGGGCTCCTACGAGCAGTACTTC. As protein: CASSQDLWDRGSYEQYF.

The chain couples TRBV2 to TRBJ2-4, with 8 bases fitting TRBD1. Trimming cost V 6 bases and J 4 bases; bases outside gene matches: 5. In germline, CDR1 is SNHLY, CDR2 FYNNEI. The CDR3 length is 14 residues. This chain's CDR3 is CASSGTGSKNIQYF. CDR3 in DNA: TGTGCCAGCAGCGGGACAGGTTCGAAAAACATTCAGTACTTC.

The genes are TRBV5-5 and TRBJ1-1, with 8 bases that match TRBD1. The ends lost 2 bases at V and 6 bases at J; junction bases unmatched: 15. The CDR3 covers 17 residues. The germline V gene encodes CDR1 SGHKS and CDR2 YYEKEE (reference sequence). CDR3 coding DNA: TGTGCCAGCAGCTTAGAGTTTCGCGGGGTCAGGGGGCCTGAAGCTTTCTTT. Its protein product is CASSLEFRGVRGPEAFF.

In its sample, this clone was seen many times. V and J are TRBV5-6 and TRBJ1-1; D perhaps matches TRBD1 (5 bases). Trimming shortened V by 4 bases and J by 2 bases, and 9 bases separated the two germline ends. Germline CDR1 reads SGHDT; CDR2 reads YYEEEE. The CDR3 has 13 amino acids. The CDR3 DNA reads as TGTGCCAGCAGCCCGGGGGATAACACTGAAGCTTTCTTT. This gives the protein CASSPGDNTEAFF.

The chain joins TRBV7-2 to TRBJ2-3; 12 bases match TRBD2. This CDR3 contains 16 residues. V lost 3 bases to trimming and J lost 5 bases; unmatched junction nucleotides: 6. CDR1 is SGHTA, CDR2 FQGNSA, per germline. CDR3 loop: CASSFPSGGARDTQYF. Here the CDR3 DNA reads TGTGCCAGCAGCTTTCCTAGCGGGGGGGCCAGAGATACGCAGTATTTT.